The 2 T cell receptor beta chains below come from one sample, sequenced in a study of T cells after yellow fever vaccination. TCRdb redid the calling of the 5' RACE reads with MiXCR, one entry per CDR3 protein. The sample yields 300,000 or so distinct CDR3 sequences, 7.5% to 9.5% seen once. Sequenced material: CD4+ T cells sorted from PBMCs, taken 5 days after the yellow fever booster vaccination. All receptors come from a man aged 18-30 years who received the YFV17D yellow fever vaccine.

The chain carries TRBV12-3 or TRBV12-4 and TRBJ2-5; 13 bases agree with TRBD2. V gave up 5 bases and J gave up 5 bases; unmatched junction bases: 17. There are 19 residues in the CDR3. The CDR3 DNA sequence: TGTGCCAGCAGTCCTAGGGGGACTAGCGGGGCCCCGCTTTTTGAGACCCAGTACTTC. This translates into CASSPRGTSGAPLFETQYF.

The genes are TRBV30 and TRBJ2-1, with 12 positions matching TRBD2. The CDR3 has 13 amino acids. Looked up from germline, CDR1 is GTSNPN and CDR2 is SVGIG (reference sequence). V shed 3 bases, J shed 6 bases, and the junction held 0 bases outside the gene matches. For the CDR3, the DNA is TGTGCCTGGAGACTAGCGGGGGGCAATGAGCAGTTCTTC. Its protein product is CAWRLAGGNEQFF.